This T cell receptor beta chain came from a study of blood T cell repertoires in COVID-19. The CDR3 sequence is 15 residues long. The V gene's germline CDR1 is SGDLS and CDR2 YYNGEE. V shed 0 bases and J shed 3 bases, with 10 bases lying between them. The protocol was immunoSEQ multiplex PCR, while the TCRdb copy is restricted to in-frame clones and leaves out a portion. The repertoire holds 91,000 or so clones, with around nine tenths as singletons. The sequence derives from a woman aged 45-65 years in a cohort sampled during active COVID-19. The gene calls are TRBV9 and TRBJ1-5, with unresolved D. Sequenced material: peripheral blood. The CDR3 sequence: CASSVALDFNQPQHF. The CDR3 coding sequence is TGTGCCAGCAGCGTAGCTCTAGATTTCAATCAGCCCCAGCATTTT.